This entry is about one T cell receptor beta chain. As yet, its antigen is unknown. The sample originates from a study of T cell responses to AZD1222 COVID-19 vaccine. The V and J ends lost 7 bases and 5 bases respectively, with 14 bases between them. The CDR3 covers 13 residues. CDR1 MNHEY and CDR2 SVGAGI come from the germline V gene. Broader study findings: Targets within unmutated variant regions were reportedly found for nearly half of spike-specific TCRs.

The data were produced by immunoSEQ multiplex PCR, yet TCRdb's version contains in-frame clones alone and is incomplete. The data show some 93,000 clones, around 87% seen once. This specimen consisted of peripheral blood, obtained 28 days after the second AZD1222 dose. The chain links TRBV6-5 to TRBJ1-1, with a weak D call TRBD1 (6 bases). The receptor was isolated from an adult who received the AZD1222 COVID-19 vaccine. CDR3 in amino acids: CASNFGRGTEAFF. CDR3 nucleotides: TGTGCCAGCAATTTCGGGAGGGGGACTGAAGCTTTCTTT.